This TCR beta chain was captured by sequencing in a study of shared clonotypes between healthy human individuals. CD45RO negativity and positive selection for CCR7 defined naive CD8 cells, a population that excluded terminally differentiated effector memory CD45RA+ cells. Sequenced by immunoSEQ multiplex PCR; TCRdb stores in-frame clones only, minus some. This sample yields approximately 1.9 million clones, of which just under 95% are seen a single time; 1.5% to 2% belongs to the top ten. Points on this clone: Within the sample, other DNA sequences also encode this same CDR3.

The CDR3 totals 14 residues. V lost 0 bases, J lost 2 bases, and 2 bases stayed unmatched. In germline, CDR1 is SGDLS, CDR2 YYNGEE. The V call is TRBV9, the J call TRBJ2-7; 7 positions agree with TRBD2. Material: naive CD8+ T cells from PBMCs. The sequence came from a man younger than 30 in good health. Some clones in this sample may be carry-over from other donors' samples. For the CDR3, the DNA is TGTGCCAGCAGCGTAGGTGCGGGAGCCTACGAGCAGTACTTC. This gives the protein CASSVGAGAYEQYF.